This entry lists 11 T cell receptor beta chains sequenced from one sample in a study of blood T cells in healthy people across ages. A second PCR of 7 to 11 cycles used a sample-barcoded 5' primer and a J-beta primer mix. TCRdb recomputed calls from the 5' RACE reads with MiXCR, one row per CDR3 protein. The data contain hundreds of thousands of distinct CDR3 sequences, roughly 50% of them singletons. The sequenced material came from blood. The source is a man aged 30 to 39 in good health.

This chain uses TRBV7-9 with TRBJ2-3; D remains ambiguous. Trimming took off 1 base at V and 7 bases at J, with 6 bases between the two ends. The CDR3 has 12 amino acids. Germline CDR1 is SEHNR and CDR2 is FQNEAQ (reference sequence). CDR3 loop: CASSLESYTQYF. The CDR3 coding sequence is TGTGCCAGCAGCTTAGAGAGTTATACGCAGTATTTT.

This chain connects TRBV11-2 to TRBJ2-1; perhaps D is TRBD1 or TRBD2 (6 bases each). Germline assignment: CDR1 SGHAT and CDR2 FQNNGV. V was trimmed by 5 bases and J by 4 bases, leaving 21 bases between them. The CDR3 extends over 17 amino acids. Here the CDR3 reads CASSLFLGGLNYNEQFF. In nucleotides, the CDR3 is TGTGCCAGCAGCCTATTCTTGGGGGGCCTTAATTACAATGAGCAGTTCTTC.

The V call is TRBV9, the J call TRBJ1-1, with D perhaps TRBD1 (6 bases). Deletions cut 7 bases from V and 9 bases from J, with 22 bases between. Germline assignment: CDR1 SGDLS and CDR2 YYNGEE. This CDR3 region has 14 residues. In DNA, the CDR3 is TGTGCCAGCGGGGCAGGGGAAAGAAAAGGTCAAGCTTTCTTT. This translates into CASGAGERKGQAFF.

This chain joins TRBV30 and TRBJ1-2; no definite D call. The CDR3 length is 12 residues. The V gene lost 2 bases and the J gene lost 7 bases, with 11 bases spanning the gap. The germline gives CDR1 GTSNPN, CDR2 SVGIG (reference sequence). The DNA for the CDR3 is TGTGCCTGGAGTTCACTTCTGGCTGGCTACACCTTC. Translating it yields CAWSSLLAGYTF.

The chain combines TRBV9 with TRBJ2-2, with no clear D. Trimming took off 6 bases at V and 7 bases at J, with 10 bases between the two ends. The germline gives CDR1 SGDLS, CDR2 YYNGEE. The CDR3 runs 12 residues. The CDR3 here is CASNQVHGELFF. In DNA form, the CDR3 reads TGTGCCAGCAACCAAGTTCACGGGGAGCTGTTTTTT.

This clonotype was found many times. The chain's CDR3 is CASRGRIQGHSPLHF. Written as DNA, the CDR3 is TGTGCCAGCAGAGGCCGTATACAGGGCCATTCACCCCTCCACTTT. The chain carries TRBV25-1 and TRBJ1-6, with D tentatively TRBD1 (6 bases). Germline V gene data show CDR1 as MGHDK and CDR2 as SYGVNS. The CDR3 sequence is 15 residues long. V was clipped by 6 bases and J by 8 bases, with 17 bases between them.

The chain links TRBV20-1 to TRBJ2-5, with 7 bases that match TRBD1. The CDR3 length is 12 residues. Unmatched junction bases numbered 9, after V lost 3 bases and J lost 11 bases. In germline, CDR1 is DFQATT, CDR2 SNEGSKA (reference sequence). The CDR3 loop is CSARTGHQEQYF. For the CDR3, the DNA is TGCAGTGCTAGGACAGGGCATCAAGAGCAGTACTTC.

V is TRBV4-3 and J is TRBJ1-2, with D possibly TRBD1 on 6 matching bases. The germline CDR1 and CDR2 sequences are LGHNA and YSLEER. V was pared by 6 bases and J by 3 bases, with 14 bases between. The CDR3 runs 14 residues. CDR3 region: CASRNLYRDYGYTF. As DNA, the CDR3 is TGCGCCAGCAGAAACCTGTACAGGGACTATGGCTACACCTTC.

V is TRBV29-1 and J is TRBJ1-1; D is uncertain. The CDR3 sequence is 12 residues long. Trimming stripped 0 bases from V and 11 bases from J, with 13 bases between. Germline CDR1 is SQVTM and CDR2 is ANQGSEA. As DNA, the CDR3 is TGCAGCGTTGAAGATCGTTGGGCTAGCGCTTTCTTT. It specifies CSVEDRWASAFF. Looking up the rest from reference TRBV29-1 and TRBJ1-1 gives the full variable domain: SAVISQKPSRDICQRGTSLTIQCQVDSQVTMMFWYRQQPGQSLTLIATANQGSEATYESGFVIDKFPISRPNLTFSTLTVSNMSPEDSSIYLCSVEDRWASAFFGQGTRLTVV.

The chain combines TRBV4-1 with TRBJ2-4; 9 positions agree with TRBD2. The DNA end lines up better with TRBJ2-7; the J call may be wrong. Germline V gene lookup returns CDR1 MGHRA and CDR2 YSYEKL. The CDR3 length is 15 residues. In DNA form, the CDR3 reads TGCGCCAGCAGCCAAGTTTCGGGACTAGCTTACGAGCAGTACTTC. Encoded protein: CASSQVSGLAYEQYF.

The J gene is TRBJ2-2, the V gene TRBV4-3; TRBD1 or TRBD2 may be the D gene (5 bases each). Germline-derived CDR1 and CDR2 are LGHNA and YSLEER. Trimming cost V 2 bases and J 2 bases, with 15 bases left between them. This CDR3 has 17 residues. The CDR3, as DNA: TGCGCCAGCAGCCAATACGGGGCTGCCTACAACACCGGGGAGCTGTTTTTT. It codes for CASSQYGAAYNTGELFF.